This TCR beta chain was retrieved from a study of blood T cell repertoires in COVID-19. About the study: Some COVID-19 samples were acute and others convalescent; all came from the United States, Italy and Spain.

The assay was immunoSEQ multiplex PCR, and TCRdb's table has in-frame clones only and misses some. Among more than 150,000 clones listed, 75% to 90% were seen once. Participants, about 18 to 90 years old, spanned under 30 US areas. Sequenced: PBMCs or T cells enriched from blood (not recorded which). The receptor comes from a woman aged 55-70 years who had recovered from COVID-19.

The CDR3 protein is CASSLTGGGQPQHF. DNA for the CDR3: TGTGCCAGCAGCCTGACAGGGGGCGGTCAGCCCCAGCATTTT. The chain joins TRBV5-8 to TRBJ1-5; 10 positions agree with TRBD1. V lost 4 bases to trimming and J lost 6 bases; unmatched junction nucleotides: 4. The length of the CDR3 is 14 residues. Germline V gene data show CDR1 as SGHTS and CDR2 as YDEGEE.